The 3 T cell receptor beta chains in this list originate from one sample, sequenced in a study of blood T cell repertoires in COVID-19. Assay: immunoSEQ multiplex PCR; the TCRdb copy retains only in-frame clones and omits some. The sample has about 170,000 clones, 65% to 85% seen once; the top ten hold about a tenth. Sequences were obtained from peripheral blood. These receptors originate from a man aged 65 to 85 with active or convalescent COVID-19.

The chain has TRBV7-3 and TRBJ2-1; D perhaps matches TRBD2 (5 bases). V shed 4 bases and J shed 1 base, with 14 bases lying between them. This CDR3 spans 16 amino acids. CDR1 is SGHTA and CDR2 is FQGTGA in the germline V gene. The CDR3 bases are TGTGCCAGCAGCTCCGTACTAGTAGAGTCCTACAATGAGCAGTTCTTC. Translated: CASSSVLVESYNEQFF.

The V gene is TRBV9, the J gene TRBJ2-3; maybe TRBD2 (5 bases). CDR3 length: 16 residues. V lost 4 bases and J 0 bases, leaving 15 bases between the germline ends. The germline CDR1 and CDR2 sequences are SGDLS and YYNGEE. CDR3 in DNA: TGTGCCAGCAGCCTTGAAGGCGGGTTTAGCACAGATACGCAGTATTTT. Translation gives CASSLEGGFSTDTQYF.

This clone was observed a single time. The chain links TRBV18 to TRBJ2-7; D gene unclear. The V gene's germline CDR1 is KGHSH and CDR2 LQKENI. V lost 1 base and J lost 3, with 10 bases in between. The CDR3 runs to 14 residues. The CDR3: CASSPLVQYYEQYF. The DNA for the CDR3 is TGTGCCAGCTCACCACTCGTCCAGTACTACGAGCAGTACTTC. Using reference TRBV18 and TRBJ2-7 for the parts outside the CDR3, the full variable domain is NAGVMQNPRHLVRRRGQEARLRCSPMKGHSHVYWYRQLPEEGLKFMVYLQKENIIDESGMPKERFSAEFPKEGPSILRIQQVVRGDSAAYFCASSPLVQYYEQYFGPGTRLTVT.